Following are 22 T cell receptor beta chains from one sample sequenced in a study of blood T cell repertoires in COVID-19. Sequencing was performed with immunoSEQ multiplex PCR; in TCRdb, only in-frame clones are kept and a portion is missing. The sample includes approximately 290,000 clones, about 89% of them seen just once. The sample was peripheral blood. Source of these receptors: a man between 25 and 39 years old with acute or convalescent COVID-19.

This chain joins TRBV18 and TRBJ2-1; 8 nucleotides line up with TRBD1. This CDR3 spans 16 amino acids. The ends lost 0 bases at V and 7 bases at J; junction bases unmatched: 8. Germline CDR1 and CDR2: KGHSH and LQKENI. The CDR3 DNA follows: TGTGCCAGCTCACCACCGGACAGGGCCTCCCGGAATGAGCAGTTCTTC. Translation: CASSPPDRASRNEQFF.

The rearrangement uses TRBV27 and TRBJ1-1; D is ambiguous. Germline V gene data show CDR1 as MNHEY and CDR2 as SMNVEV (reference sequence). The germline V and J ends were trimmed by 4 bases and 4 bases, with 4 bases remaining between them. This CDR3 region has 11 residues. CDR3: CASSSFTEAFF. DNA for the CDR3: TGTGCCAGCAGTTCTTTCACTGAAGCTTTCTTT.

In this sample, this clone turned up once. The chain combines TRBV19 with TRBJ1-3; D not resolved. The CDR3 is 15 residues long. In germline, CDR1 is LNHDA, CDR2 SQIVND (reference sequence). V was trimmed by 2 bases and J by 0 bases, leaving 8 bases between them. CDR3 residues: CASSISGLSGNTIYF. The CDR3 DNA reads as TGTGCCAGTAGTATATCTGGCCTCTCTGGAAACACCATATATTTT.

The chain recombines TRBV6-5 with TRBJ2-5; 9 bases match TRBD1. Germline trimming cut 6 bases from V and 3 bases from J; bases unmatched to any gene: 2. The V gene's germline CDR1 is MNHEY and CDR2 SVGAGI. CDR3 length: 13 residues. The CDR3 DNA follows: TGTGCCAGCAGGGGACAGGGAAAAGAGACCCAGTACTTC. Its protein product is CASRGQGKETQYF.

The chain is built from TRBV10-2 and TRBJ2-4; maybe TRBD1 (6 bases). CDR1 is WSHSY and CDR2 is SAAADI in the germline V gene. The CDR3 totals 13 residues. V was trimmed by 10 bases and J by 3 bases, leaving 13 bases between them. The CDR3 loop reads CAIQTGFKNIQYF. The CDR3, as DNA: TGCGCCATACAAACAGGGTTCAAAAACATTCAGTACTTC.

This chain connects TRBV11-1 to TRBJ2-5, with a weak D call TRBD2 (5 bases). CDR3 length: 12 amino acids. CDR1 is SGHAT, CDR2 FQDESV, per germline (reference sequence). The ends were cut back, 5 bases at V and 4 bases at J, with 8 bases in the middle. DNA of the CDR3: TGTGCCAGCAGCGAACGGGGAGAGACCCAGTACTTC. It codes for CASSERGETQYF. Variable domain in full (rest from reference TRBV11-1 and TRBJ2-5): EAEVAQSPRYKITEKSQAVAFWCDPISGHATLYWYRQILGQGPELLVQFQDESVVDDSQLPKDRFSAERLKGVDSTLKIQPAELGDSAMYLCASSERGETQYFGPGTRLLVL.

The V and J genes are TRBV7-9 and TRBJ1-6; D is unclear. Germline CDR1 SEHNR, CDR2 FQNEAQ (reference sequence). The length of the CDR3 is 16 residues. Trimming took off 3 bases at V and 0 bases at J, with 9 bases between the two ends. The CDR3 DNA follows: TGTGCCAGCAGCTTCTTCCTAGGCTCCTATAATTCACCCCTCCACTTT. This encodes CASSFFLGSYNSPLHF.

The chain recombines TRBV28 with TRBJ2-3; D gene unclear. Germline assignment: CDR1 MDHEN and CDR2 SYDVKM. CDR3 size: 15 residues. Between the trimmed V and J ends, which lost 6 bases and 1 base, there was a span of 14 bases. The CDR3, as DNA: TGTGCCAGCAGCCCTCGAGGTGCGGGCACAGATACGCAGTATTTT. Protein: CASSPRGAGTDTQYF.

The V call is TRBV27, the J call TRBJ2-7; D possibly corresponds to TRBD1 (6 bases). Germline loops: CDR1 MNHEY, CDR2 SMNVEV (reference sequence). V shed 7 bases and J shed 0 bases, with 10 bases lying between them. This CDR3 comprises 13 residues. The CDR3 reads CASIDRLSYEQYF. The DNA of the CDR3 is TGTGCCAGCATAGACAGGCTCTCCTACGAGCAGTACTTC.

The V call is TRBV5-4, the J call TRBJ2-1, with TRBD2 identical over 11 bases. This CDR3 spans 16 amino acids. Germline assignment: CDR1 SGHNT and CDR2 YYREEE (reference sequence). Trimming at V came to 2 bases and at J to 7 bases, leaving 8 bases not matched to a gene. The CDR3 region has the DNA TGTGCCAGCAGCTTACTAGCGGGGGACCGAGGAAATGAGCAGTTCTTC. This translates into CASSLLAGDRGNEQFF.

This clone was picked up a small number of times. V and J are TRBV18 and TRBJ1-1; D perhaps matches TRBD1 (6 bases). Germline CDR1 reads KGHSH; CDR2 reads LQKENI. Between the trimmed V and J ends, which lost 2 bases and 2 bases, there was a span of 12 bases. CDR3 length: 15 residues. CDR3 in amino acids: CASSPSTGANTEAFF. The DNA for the CDR3 is TGTGCCAGCTCACCATCGACAGGAGCAAACACTGAAGCTTTCTTT. The entire variable domain, with the rest obtained from reference TRBV18 and TRBJ1-1, is as follows: NAGVMQNPRHLVRRRGQEARLRCSPMKGHSHVYWYRQLPEEGLKFMVYLQKENIIDESGMPKERFSAEFPKEGPSILRIQQVVRGDSAAYFCASSPSTGANTEAFFGQGTRLTVV.

Only one count was recorded for this clone. V gene TRBV11-2 combines with J gene TRBJ2-7, with D perhaps TRBD2 (7 bases). The CDR3 is 15 amino acids. V was trimmed by 6 bases and J by 7 bases, leaving 22 bases between them. The V gene's germline CDR1 is SGHAT and CDR2 FQNNGV. The DNA for the CDR3 is TGTGCCAGCAGTTTCGAGGGGGGGCCGTCGGAGGAGCAGTACTTC. Translation: CASSFEGGPSEEQYF.

The gene calls are TRBV30 and TRBJ1-2; maybe TRBD1 (5 bases). The germline V gene has CDR1 GTSNPN and CDR2 SVGIG (reference sequence). V gave up 4 bases and J gave up 8 bases, with 20 bases separating them. This CDR3 spans 14 amino acids. In DNA, the CDR3 is TGTGCCTGGATCTCAGGGCCAGTCCCATGGGGCTACACCTTC. This translates into CAWISGPVPWGYTF. The full variable domain, its missing parts supplied by reference TRBV30 and TRBJ1-2, is SQTIHQWPATLVQPVGSPLSLECTVEGTSNPNLYWYRQAAGRGLQLLFYSVGIGQISSEVPQNLSASRPQDRQFILSSKKLLLSDSGFYLCAWISGPVPWGYTFGSGTRLTVV.

The CDR3 bases are TGCGCCAGCAGCCAAGCCGGGACTGGGAACACTGAAGCTTTCTTT. Amino acid sequence: CASSQAGTGNTEAFF. The chain couples TRBV4-1 to TRBJ1-1; TRBD1 might be the D (5 bases). Germline-derived CDR1 and CDR2 are MGHRA and YSYEKL. Between the trimmed V and J ends, which lost 1 base and 1 base, there was a span of 10 bases. This CDR3 contains 15 residues.

This rearrangement joins TRBV14 to TRBJ2-3; unclear D gene. CDR3 length equals 13 residues. V was pared by 1 base and J by 3 bases, with 5 bases between. Germline CDR1 reads SGHDN; CDR2 reads FVKESK. The CDR3 DNA reads as TGTGCCAGCAGCCAAGCAGTGACAGATACGCAGTATTTT. It translates to CASSQAVTDTQYF.

This clone occurred once. The V call is TRBV30, the J call TRBJ1-1; D may be TRBD1 (5 bases). Germline V CDR1 and CDR2: GTSNPN, SVGIG (reference sequence). The V end was cut by 0 bases, the J end by 0 bases, with 14 bases between. CDR3 length: 16 amino acids. The CDR3 nucleotides are TGTGCCTGGAGTGTACCCGGGACTCCCGTGAACACTGAAGCTTTCTTT. Its protein product is CAWSVPGTPVNTEAFF.

The rearrangement links TRBV3-1 (or the pseudogene TRBV3-2) to TRBJ1-1; 12 nucleotides match TRBD1. The J segment lost 1 base and the V segment lost 0 bases, leaving 12 bases of the junction unmatched. The CDR3 extends over 20 amino acids. CDR1 and CDR2 (germline): LGHDT, YNNKEL (reference sequence). This CDR3 is CASSQDRDRGLSGRNTEAFF. The CDR3 bases are TGTGCCAGCAGCCAAGATAGGGACAGGGGGCTTAGCGGGCGGAACACTGAAGCTTTCTTT.

V usage is TRBV28 and J usage is TRBJ2-7, with a weak D call TRBD1 (5 bases). CDR3 length: 16 amino acids. CDR1 is MDHEN, CDR2 SYDVKM, per germline. Trimming took off 3 bases at V and 3 bases at J, with 18 bases between the two ends. CDR3 bases: TGTGCCAGCAGTTTGGTCGACAGCCCCTTCGACTACGAGCAGTACTTC. It translates to CASSLVDSPFDYEQYF.

The chain employs TRBV27 and TRBJ2-5; D gene ambiguous. Trimming took off 3 bases at V and 5 bases at J, with 10 bases between the two ends. The CDR3 runs to 13 residues. CDR1 and CDR2 from the germline V gene are MNHEY and SMNVEV (reference sequence). The CDR3 bases are TGTGCCAGCAGTTTCCACGGTGCGGAGACCCAGTACTTC. This gives the protein CASSFHGAETQYF.

The chain combines TRBV28 with TRBJ1-5, with 9 nucleotides matching TRBD1. After removal of 5 bases from V and 2 bases from J, the junction contained 7 bases not matched to a gene. The CDR3 runs to 16 residues. In germline, CDR1 is MDHEN, CDR2 SYDVKM. The CDR3 spells CASSGPGQGGNQPQHF. The CDR3 DNA is TGTGCCAGCAGTGGACCGGGACAGGGAGGCAATCAGCCCCAGCATTTT.

V and J are TRBV19 and TRBJ1-5, with D perhaps TRBD1 (6 bases). The CDR3 is 13 amino acids. Germline V lookup: CDR1 LNHDA, CDR2 SQIVND (reference sequence). With 4 bases removed from V and 7 bases from J, the gap between germline ends came to 11 bases. The CDR3, as DNA: TGTGCCAGTAGTAACACGGGGGGCCAGCCCCAGCATTTT. Its protein is CASSNTGGQPQHF.

This sequence joins TRBV6-5 and TRBJ1-3, with D unresolved. This CDR3 is built from 15 residues. The V end lost 5 bases, the J end lost 1 base, and 12 bases lay between the germline ends. The germline V gene encodes CDR1 MNHEY and CDR2 SVGAGI. The CDR3 loop reads CASSMRFLSGNTIYF. CDR3 in DNA: TGTGCCAGCAGTATGCGATTCCTTTCTGGAAACACCATATATTTT.